This T cell receptor (beta chain) originates from a study of Graves' ophthalmopathy and Graves' hyperthyroidism. This clonotype was picked up many times. The trim removed 0 bases at V and 2 bases at J, leaving 7 bases unmatched. Per the germline V gene, CDR1 is MNHEY and CDR2 is SVGAGI. The CDR3 runs to 17 residues. The study amplified TCR beta CDR3 regions using RNA transcripts. HTBI primers served in a first-round RT-PCR, which a second-round multiplex PCR followed. MiXCR, applied by TCRdb to the multiplex PCR reads, yields one record per CDR3 protein. This sample has 20,000 to 25,000 distinct CDR3 sequences, with roughly 50% found just once. Aged 18 to 65, hyperthyroidism patients had new diagnoses of under 2 months' duration.

The TCR originated in an adult woman with stable Graves' hyperthyroidism. V is TRBV6-5 and J is TRBJ1-3; 7 bases align to TRBD1. The sequenced material came from peripheral blood. This CDR3 reads CASSYSQDRTTGNTIYF. DNA for the CDR3: TGTGCCAGCAGTTACTCCCAGGACAGGACGACTGGAAACACCATATATTTT.